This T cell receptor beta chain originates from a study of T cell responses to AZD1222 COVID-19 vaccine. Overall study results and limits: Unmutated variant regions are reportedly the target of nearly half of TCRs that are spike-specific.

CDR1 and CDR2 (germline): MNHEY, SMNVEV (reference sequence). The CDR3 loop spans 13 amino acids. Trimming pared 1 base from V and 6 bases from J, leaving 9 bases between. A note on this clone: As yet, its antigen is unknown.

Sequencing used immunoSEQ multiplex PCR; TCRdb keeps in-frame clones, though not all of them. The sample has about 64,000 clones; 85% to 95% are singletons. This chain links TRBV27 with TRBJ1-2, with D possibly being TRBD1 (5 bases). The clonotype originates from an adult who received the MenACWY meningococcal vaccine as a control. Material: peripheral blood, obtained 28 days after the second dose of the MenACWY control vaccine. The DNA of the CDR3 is TGTGCCAGCAGTTTATTGGGGGTCCATGGCTACACCTTC. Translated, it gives CASSLLGVHGYTF.